This T cell receptor (beta chain) was recorded in a study of blood T cell repertoires in COVID-19. Across the whole study: Acute and convalescent COVID-19 samples came from the United States, Italy and Spain.

Assay used: immunoSEQ multiplex PCR; TCRdb lists only in-frame clones, some missing. The sample comprises some 50,000 clones, 77% of which are singletons, and about 19% rests with the top ten. This clone showed up just a few times. The CDR3 runs to 17 residues. V trimming: 0 bases; J trimming: 2 bases; junction bases outside the gene matches: 10. Germline values: CDR1 MNHEY, CDR2 SVGEGT. The rearrangement joins TRBV6-2 or TRBV6-3 to TRBJ2-7; 7 bases match TRBD2. This sequence originates from a human donor with active or convalescent COVID-19. The donor label of this sample is uncertain. The sequencing input was peripheral blood. As DNA, the CDR3 is TGTGCCAGCAGTTACTCTGGGGGGGAGGCCCCTACCTACGAGCAGTACTTC. Amino acids: CASSYSGGEAPTYEQYF.